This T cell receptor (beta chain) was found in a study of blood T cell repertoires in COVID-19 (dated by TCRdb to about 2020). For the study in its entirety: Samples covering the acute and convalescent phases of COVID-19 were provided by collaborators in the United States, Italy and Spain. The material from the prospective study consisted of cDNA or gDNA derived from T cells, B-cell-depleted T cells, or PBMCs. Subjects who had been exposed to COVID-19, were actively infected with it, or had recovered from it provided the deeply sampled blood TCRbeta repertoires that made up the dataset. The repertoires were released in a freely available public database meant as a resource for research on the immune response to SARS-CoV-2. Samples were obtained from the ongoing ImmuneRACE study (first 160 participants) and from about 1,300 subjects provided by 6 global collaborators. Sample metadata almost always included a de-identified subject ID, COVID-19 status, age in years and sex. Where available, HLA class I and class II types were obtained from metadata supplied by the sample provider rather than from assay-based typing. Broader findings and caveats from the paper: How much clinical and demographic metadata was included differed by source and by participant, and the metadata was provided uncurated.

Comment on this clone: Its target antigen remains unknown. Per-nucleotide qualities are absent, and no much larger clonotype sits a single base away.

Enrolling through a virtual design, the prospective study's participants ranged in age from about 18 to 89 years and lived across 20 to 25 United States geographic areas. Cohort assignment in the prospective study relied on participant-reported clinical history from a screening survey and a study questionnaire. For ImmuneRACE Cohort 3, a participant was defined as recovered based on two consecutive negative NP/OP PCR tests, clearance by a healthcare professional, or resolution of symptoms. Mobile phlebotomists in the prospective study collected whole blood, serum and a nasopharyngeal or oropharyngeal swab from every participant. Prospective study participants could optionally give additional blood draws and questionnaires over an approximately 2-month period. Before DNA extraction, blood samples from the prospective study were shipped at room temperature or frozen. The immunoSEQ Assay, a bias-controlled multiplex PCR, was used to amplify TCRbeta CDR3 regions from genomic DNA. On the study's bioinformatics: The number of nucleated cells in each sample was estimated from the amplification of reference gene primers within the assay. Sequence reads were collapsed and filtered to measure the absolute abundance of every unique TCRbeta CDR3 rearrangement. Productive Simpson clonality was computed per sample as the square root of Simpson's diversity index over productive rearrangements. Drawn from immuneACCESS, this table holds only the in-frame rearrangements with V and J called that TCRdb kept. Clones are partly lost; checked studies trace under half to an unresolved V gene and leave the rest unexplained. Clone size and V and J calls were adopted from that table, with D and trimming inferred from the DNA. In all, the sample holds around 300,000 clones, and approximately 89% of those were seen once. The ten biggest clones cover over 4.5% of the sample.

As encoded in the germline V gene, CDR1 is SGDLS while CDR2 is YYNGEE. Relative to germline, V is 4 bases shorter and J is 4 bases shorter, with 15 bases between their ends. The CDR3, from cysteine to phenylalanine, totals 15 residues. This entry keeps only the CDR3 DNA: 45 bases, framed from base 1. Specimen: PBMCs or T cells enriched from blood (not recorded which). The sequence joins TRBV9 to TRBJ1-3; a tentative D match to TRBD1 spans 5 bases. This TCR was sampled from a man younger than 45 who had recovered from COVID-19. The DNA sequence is TGTGCCAGCAGCAATAGCCCAGGGCCAGGAAACACCATATATTTT. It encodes CASSNSPGPGNTIYF.